This T cell receptor beta chain comes out of a study of blood T cell repertoires in COVID-19 (dated by TCRdb to about 2020). At the level of the whole study: The collaborator samples originated in the United States, Italy and Spain and spanned the acute and convalescent phases of COVID-19. The prospective study material was composed of cDNA or gDNA derived from T cells, B-cell-depleted T cells, or PBMCs. The dataset comprised deeply sampled blood TCRbeta repertoires from subjects exposed to, actively infected with, or recovered from COVID-19. A freely available public database, intended as a resource for researchers studying the immune response to SARS-CoV-2, is where the repertoires were released. Samples came from the ongoing ImmuneRACE study (first 160 participants) plus 1,254 subjects from 6 global collaborators. The sample metadata nearly always contained a de-identified subject ID, COVID-19 status, age in years and sex. Where available, HLA class I and class II types were taken from metadata supplied by the sample provider and were not determined by assay-based typing.

TCRbeta CDR3 regions were amplified from genomic DNA using the immunoSEQ Assay, a bias-controlled multiplex PCR. As for how the authors treated the data: Within the assay, amplification of reference gene primers was used to estimate how many nucleated cells each sample contained. To quantify the absolute abundance of each unique TCRbeta CDR3 rearrangement, sequence reads were collapsed and filtered. For each sample, productive Simpson clonality was calculated as the square root of Simpson's diversity index over productive rearrangements. Entries here come from immuneACCESS through TCRdb and include only in-frame sequences with V and J called. Some clones fail to appear in such tables; in the studies checked, an unresolved V gene covers under half of the shortfall, and the cause of the remainder is unknown. V and J calls and clone size are as listed in that table; D and trimming were resolved from the DNA. For this sample the table gives around 290,000 clones, of which around 89% were detected only once. Jointly, the top ten make up about 4.6% of the sample.

What the research found in general, with its limitations: How much clinical and demographic metadata was included differed by source and by participant, and the metadata was provided uncurated.

Including the terminal cysteine and phenylalanine, the CDR3 comprises 15 residues. The DNA shown is the 45-base CDR3, in frame from base 1. V loses 2 bases of germline sequence and J loses 1 base, and the interval between the two ends is 9 bases. CDR1 and CDR2, per the germline V gene, are MNHNS and SASEGT. A remark on this clone: The clone's antigen remains unknown. No clone much larger than this one lies a single base away; base qualities are absent.

The collaborating institutions used their own protocols to collect whole blood in K2EDTA tubes. Collaborator samples were shipped for TCRbeta analysis as frozen whole blood, isolated PBMCs, or DNA extracted from either sample type. The clonotype was recovered from a man aged 35 to 55 with acute or convalescent COVID-19. The sequence is built from TRBV6-1 and TRBJ1-5; no confident D gene assignment can be made. Sequencing was performed on peripheral blood. CDR3 loop: CASSERGSSNQPQHF. The DNA sequence follows: TGTGCCAGCAGTGAACGTGGGAGCAGCAATCAGCCCCAGCATTTT.